A single sample is the source of the 10 T cell receptor beta chains below, sequenced in a study of post-analysis software for immune sequencing data. Findings and limits, study-wide: Compared with controls, patients had more of about 5 TRBV segments, including TRBV5-6, TRBV5-1 and TRBV20-1.

Prepared TCR beta cDNA libraries contained unique molecular identifiers. TCRdb redid the calling of the PCR reads with MiXCR, one entry per CDR3 protein. The sample records hundreds of thousands of distinct CDR3 sequences, roughly 29% being singletons. Their antigens remain unidentified. The specimen was blood. The source of these receptors is a girl between 10 and 17 years old with multiple sclerosis.

In its sample, this clonotype was seen a few times. The chain carries TRBV28 and TRBJ2-4; D is perhaps TRBD2 (6 bases). This CDR3 has 15 residues. Trimming took 8 bases from V and 9 from J, leaving 23 bases between them. Germline values: CDR1 MDHEN, CDR2 SYDVKM. As DNA, the CDR3 is TGTGCCAGCCAAAAAGGCAGAGCGGGCTTCGGCATTCAGTACTTC. Translating it yields CASQKGRAGFGIQYF.

This chain links TRBV6-6 with TRBJ2-7, with 9 bases identical to TRBD2. Germline CDR1 reads MNHNY; CDR2 reads SVGAGI (reference sequence). This CDR3 contains 14 residues. Trimming at V came to 6 bases and at J to 2 bases, leaving 5 bases not matched to a gene. The CDR3 here is CASSQTSGPYEQYF. In nucleotides, the CDR3 is TGTGCCAGCAGCCAGACTAGCGGACCCTACGAGCAGTACTTC.

V and J are TRBV6-6 and TRBJ2-1; 8 bases line up with TRBD2. Germline trimming cut 3 bases from V and 7 bases from J; bases unmatched to any gene: 11. This CDR3 spans 16 amino acids. The germline V gene encodes CDR1 MNHNY and CDR2 SVGAGI (reference sequence). CDR3 sequence: CASSYLPSGRENEQFF. DNA for the CDR3: TGTGCCAGCAGTTATTTGCCCAGCGGGAGAGAGAATGAGCAGTTCTTC.

The chain links TRBV2 to TRBJ2-5, with 10 nucleotides matching TRBD1. Germline CDR1 reads SNHLY; CDR2 reads FYNNEI. There are 16 residues in the CDR3. V was clipped by 2 bases and J by 2 bases; unmatched bases: 5. This CDR3 is CASSEPPGQGQETQYF. The CDR3 bases are TGTGCCAGCAGTGAACCTCCGGGACAGGGGCAAGAGACCCAGTACTTC.

This sequence joins TRBV6-1 and TRBJ1-2; D not resolved. From germline, CDR1 is MNHNS and CDR2 SASEGT. V lost 2 bases to trimming and J lost 4 bases, with 17 bases between them. The CDR3 length is 16 residues. CDR3: CASSESPSRGLYGYTF. CDR3 nucleotides: TGTGCCAGCAGTGAATCACCGAGTCGCGGCCTCTATGGCTACACCTTC.

This chain connects TRBV12-3 or TRBV12-4 to TRBJ1-6; no reliable D call. The CDR3 length is 12 residues. V shed 3 bases and J shed 13 bases, with 10 bases lying between them. The CDR3 loop reads CASSFGRLPLHF. The CDR3 nucleotides read TGTGCCAGCAGTTTTGGACGACTTCCCCTCCACTTT.

This clonotype occurred a few times. The chain joins TRBV12-3 or TRBV12-4 to TRBJ2-7; D uncertain. Gene TRBJ2-5 matches the end of the DNA better, so the J call may be wrong. The CDR3 runs 13 residues. CDR3 DNA: TGTGCCAGCAACTCGACGGGTGCGGAGACCCAGTACTTC. Translated, it gives CASNSTGAETQYF.

This clonotype was observed many times. V is TRBV4-3 and J is TRBJ2-5; 7 bases match TRBD1. The V and J ends lost 1 base and 5 bases, in that order; junction bases with no gene match: 7. The CDR3 is made up of 15 amino acids. Germline V gene sequence: CDR1 LGHNA, CDR2 YSLEER. The DNA for the CDR3 is TGCGCCAGCAGCCAAGGACAGGGCGAACAGGAGACCCAGTACTTC. It is translated as CASSQGQGEQETQYF.

Only a few counts were recorded for this clonotype. The V call is TRBV6-2 or TRBV6-3, the J call TRBJ2-5, with TRBD2 identical over 14 bases. The CDR3 length is 18 residues. Germline V CDR1 and CDR2: MNHEY, SVGEGT. Losses at the gene ends were 2 bases for V and 2 bases for J; bases not matched to a gene: 7. CDR3 protein: CASSYRRGTSGRQETQYF. The DNA of the CDR3 is TGTGCCAGCAGTTACCGAAGAGGGACTAGCGGGAGACAAGAGACCCAGTACTTC.

This clonotype was counted once. V and J are TRBV28 and TRBJ2-1, with 8 positions matching TRBD2. Germline assignment: CDR1 MDHEN and CDR2 SYDVKM. J gave up 4 bases and V 5 bases, and 10 bases lay outside the gene matches. The CDR3 runs 16 residues. CDR3 DNA sequence: TGTGCCAGCAGTGGTAGCGGGACCCTAAGATACAATGAGCAGTTCTTC. Its protein is CASSGSGTLRYNEQFF.